This T cell receptor (beta chain) was profiled in a study of CD8 T cells in Susac syndrome. cDNA came from about 0.5 to 1 ug RNA primed by random hexamers. Multiplex immunoSEQ PCR targeted 54 Vbeta and 13 Jbeta TCR beta segments. TCRdb analysed the immunoSEQ multiplex PCR reads with MiXCR anew, one entry per CDR3 protein. This table has about 210,000 distinct CDR3 sequences, around 95% appearing once. Study-wide results and limits: Individuals included in the TCR sequencing and HLA analysis were acknowledged by the study to be relatively few in number.

Germline CDR1 and CDR2: SGHAT and FQNNGV. Trimming removed 5 bases at V and 9 bases at J, with 11 bases between. This CDR3 has 12 residues. Relapsing-remitting disease, either stable or active, was present in the treatment-naive patients who were the multiple sclerosis controls. To note about this clonotype: Its antigen remains unidentified.

V and J are TRBV11-2 and TRBJ2-4, with D possibly called TRBD1 or TRBD2 (5 bases each). The sequenced material came from CD4+ T cells from PBMCs. The TCR was taken from a human donor with multiple sclerosis. The chain's CDR3 is CASSRGGGIQYF. The CDR3, as DNA: TGTGCCAGCAGCCGTGGGGGTGGCATTCAGTACTTC.